The 3 T cell receptor beta chains in this list originate from one sample, sequenced in a study of human T cells and chemical hapten exposure. One entry per CDR3 protein results from TCRdb running MiXCR on the RACE reads. The data show about 69,000 distinct CDR3 sequences, with about a tenth seen just once and around 6.8% held by the top ten. Indicated time point: patch test 2, 6 weeks after DPC sensitization. As to treatment: therapeutic diphenylcyclopropenone sensitization with weekly scalp DPC. Material: whole blood, obtained in connection with sensitization to the hapten diphenylcyclopropenone (DPC). The receptors stem from a woman between 45 and 60 years old with alopecia areata. Some clones in this sample may be carry-over from other donors' samples.

This clonotype was detected ten times or more. This chain connects TRBV7-8 to TRBJ2-1; TRBD2 might be the D (5 bases). Per the germline V gene, CDR1 is SGHVS and CDR2 is FQNEAQ. Trimming removed 2 bases at V and 5 bases at J, with 16 bases between. The CDR3 runs to 16 residues. The CDR3 spells CASSLMGALRNNEQFF. CDR3 coding DNA: TGTGCCAGCAGCTTAATGGGAGCTTTAAGGAACAATGAGCAGTTCTTC. Supplemented by reference TRBV7-8 and TRBJ2-1, the full variable domain reads GAGVSQSPRYKVAKRGQDVALRCDPISGHVSLFWYQQALGQGPEFLTYFQNEAQLDKSGLPSDRFFAERPEGSVSTLKIQRTQQEDSAVYLCASSLMGALRNNEQFFGPGTRLTVL.

The chain carries TRBV10-2 and TRBJ1-5; the D gene is possibly TRBD1 (5 bases). The CDR3 spans 14 residues. Deletions cut 4 bases from V and 3 bases from J, with 10 bases between. Germline CDR1 reads WSHSY; CDR2 reads SAAADI. CDR3 loop: CASSGQQPNQPQHF. The CDR3 DNA reads as TGCGCCAGCAGTGGACAGCAACCCAATCAGCCCCAGCATTTT.

A word on this clonotype: The junction and the germline gene differ at one end; a read error may be behind it. The chain uses TRBV7-9 and TRBJ2-1; no clear D gene. CDR3 length: 13 amino acids. CDR1 and CDR2 (germline): SEHNR, FQNEAQ (reference sequence). The CDR3 reads CASSLDFNNEQFF. The CDR3 nucleotides are TGTGCCAGCAGTTTAGACTTCAACAATGAGCAGTTCTTC.